This T cell receptor beta chain was identified in a study of human T cells and chemical hapten exposure. Time point here: pre-sensitization, week 0. Documented treatment: therapeutic diphenylcyclopropenone sensitization with weekly scalp DPC. Trimming took 3 bases from V and 8 from J, leaving 11 bases between them. Germline V gene sequence: CDR1 SGHRS, CDR2 YFSETQ. The CDR3 runs 13 residues. TCRdb used MiXCR to reprocess the RACE reads, holding one entry per CDR3 protein. The sample consists of roughly 380,000 distinct CDR3 sequences, 4% to 6% of them appearing once. This TCR derives from a woman in her fifties or sixties with alopecia areata. Some clones in this sample may be carry-over from other donors' samples. The source was whole blood, collected in connection with sensitization to the hapten diphenylcyclopropenone (DPC). The chain recombines TRBV5-1 with TRBJ1-4, with unresolved D. Here the CDR3 DNA reads TGCGCCAGCAGCTGGGTTCCTGGGGAAAAACTGTTTTTT. As protein: CASSWVPGEKLFF.